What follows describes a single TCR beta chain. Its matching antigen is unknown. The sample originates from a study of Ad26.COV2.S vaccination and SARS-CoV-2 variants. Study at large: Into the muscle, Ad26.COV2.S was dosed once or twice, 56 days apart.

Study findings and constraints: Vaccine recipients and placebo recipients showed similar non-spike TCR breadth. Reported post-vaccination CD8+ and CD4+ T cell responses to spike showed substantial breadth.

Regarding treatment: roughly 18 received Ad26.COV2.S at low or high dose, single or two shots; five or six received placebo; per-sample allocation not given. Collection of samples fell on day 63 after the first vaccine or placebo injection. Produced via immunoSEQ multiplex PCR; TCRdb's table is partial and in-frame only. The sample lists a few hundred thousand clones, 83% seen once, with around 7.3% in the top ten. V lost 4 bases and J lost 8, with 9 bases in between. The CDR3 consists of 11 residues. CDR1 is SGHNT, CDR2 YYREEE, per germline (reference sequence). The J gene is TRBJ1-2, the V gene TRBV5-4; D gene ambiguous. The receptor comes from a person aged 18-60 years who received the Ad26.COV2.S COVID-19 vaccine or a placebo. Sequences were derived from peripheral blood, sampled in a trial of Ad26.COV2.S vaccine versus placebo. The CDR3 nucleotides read TGTGCCAGCAGCCACGTCGGGGGCTACACCTTC. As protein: CASSHVGGYTF. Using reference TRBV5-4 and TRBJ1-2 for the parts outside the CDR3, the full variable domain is ETGVTQSPTHLIKTRGQQVTLRCSSQSGHNTVSWYQQALGQGPQFIFQYYREEENGRGNFPPRFSGLQFPNYSSELNVNALELDDSALYLCASSHVGGYTFGSGTRLTVV.